Presented here are 9 T cell receptor beta chains from one specimen sequenced in a study of cytotoxic CD8 clonotypes in ibrutinib-treated CLL. Some clones are missing from TCRdb's copy, which holds only in-frame ones; the method was immunoSEQ multiplex PCR. The sample holds tens of thousands of clones, about 72% seen once. The sequences come from PBMCs, collected after 24 months of ibrutinib treatment. The receptors were gathered from a human donor with chronic lymphocytic leukemia.

V gene TRBV5-6 combines with J gene TRBJ1-1; perhaps TRBD1 as D (5 bases). The CDR3 extends over 13 amino acids. Germline assignment: CDR1 SGHDT and CDR2 YYEEEE. Trimming removed 0 bases at V and 7 bases at J, with 10 bases between. CDR3 bases: TGTGCCAGCAGCTTGGCAGGGCCGGATGAAGCTTTCTTT. Its translation: CASSLAGPDEAFF.

This chain uses TRBV4-1 with TRBJ1-2; 7 nucleotides line up with TRBD1. The CDR3 covers 13 residues. The germline V gene has CDR1 MGHRA and CDR2 YSYEKL. V shed 3 bases, J shed 6 bases, and the junction held 4 bases outside the gene matches. CDR3 nucleotides: TGCGCCAGCAGCCAGATACAGGGGAATGGCTACACCTTC. Translated: CASSQIQGNGYTF.

This clone was found a few times. The rearrangement joins TRBV7-8 to TRBJ1-4; TRBD1 matches at 7 bases. The CDR3 consists of 15 residues. The V and J ends lost 3 bases and 4 bases, in that order; junction bases with no gene match: 5. Germline V gene sequence: CDR1 SGHVS, CDR2 FQNEAQ. The CDR3 nucleotides are TGTGCCAGCAGCTTTCACAGGGGCGGTAATGAAAAACTGTTTTTT. Amino acid sequence: CASSFHRGGNEKLFF.

The chain recombines TRBV5-6 with TRBJ1-1; no firm D call. Germline loops: CDR1 SGHDT, CDR2 YYEEEE. CDR3 length: 15 amino acids. V was cut by 0 bases and J by 1 base, with 10 bases left in between. CDR3 bases: TGTGCCAGCAGCTTGGTTCCTTCGGCGAACACTGAAGCTTTCTTT. Its translation is CASSLVPSANTEAFF.

This chain's CDR3 is CASSLGLASYNEQFF. CDR3 nucleotide sequence: TGTGCCAGCAGTCTCGGACTAGCCTCCTACAATGAGCAGTTCTTC. The chain combines TRBV27 with TRBJ2-1; 8 nucleotides match TRBD2. V lost 5 bases and J lost 0; bases outside the gene matches: 3. CDR3 length equals 15 residues. Germline V gene sequence: CDR1 MNHEY, CDR2 SMNVEV (reference sequence).

This clone was found once. The V and J genes are TRBV9 and TRBJ1-4; no definite D call. The CDR3 is made up of 13 amino acids. Per the germline V gene, CDR1 is SGDLS and CDR2 is YYNGEE. V gave up 2 bases and J gave up 4 bases, with 6 bases separating them. The CDR3 protein is CASSVGDNEKLFF. The CDR3 nucleotides read TGTGCCAGCAGCGTCGGGGATAATGAAAAACTGTTTTTT.

V usage is TRBV7-9 and J usage is TRBJ2-3; weak D call: TRBD2 (6 bases). V gave up 3 bases and J gave up 5 bases, with 6 bases separating them. Germline V gene sequence: CDR1 SEHNR, CDR2 FQNEAQ (reference sequence). The CDR3 spans 12 residues. In nucleotides, the CDR3 is TGTGCCAGCAGCTTTAGCGGAGATACGCAGTATTTT. As protein: CASSFSGDTQYF.

This chain connects TRBV13 to TRBJ1-2, with unresolved D. There are 16 residues in the CDR3. The germline gives CDR1 PRHDT, CDR2 FYEKMQ (reference sequence). The ends were cut back, 1 base at V and 4 bases at J, with 16 bases in the middle. CDR3 protein: CASSLDEGQGFYGYTF. The CDR3 DNA follows: TGTGCCAGCAGCTTAGATGAGGGCCAAGGTTTCTATGGCTACACCTTC.

This chain joins TRBV5-5 and TRBJ1-3, with 7 bases matching TRBD1. This CDR3 is built from 15 residues. Trimming cost V 0 bases and J 4 bases; bases outside gene matches: 4. The germline gives CDR1 SGHKS, CDR2 YYEKEE (reference sequence). CDR3 sequence (DNA): TGTGCCAGCAGCTTGGTAACAGGGGCCGGAAACACCATATATTTT. As protein: CASSLVTGAGNTIYF.